This TCR beta chain stems from a study of T cells in Graves' hyperthyroidism and ophthalmopathy. Regions amplified from RNA transcripts were the TCR beta CDR3 regions. In the first-round RT-PCR of the TCR CDR3, the HTBI primer set was used. TCRdb re-called the multiplex PCR reads through MiXCR, storing one row per CDR3 protein. There are about 500,000 distinct CDR3 sequences in the sample; around 50% occur only once, and around 47% lies in the top ten. Regarding this clonotype: Because it lacks the conserved phenylalanine or tryptophan at the end, this CDR3 is likely a read error.

The germline V gene encodes CDR1 SQVTM and CDR2 ANQGSEA. The CDR3 spans 12 residues. The V gene end was trimmed by 5 bases and the J gene end by 6 bases; junction bases not matched to a gene: 6. Sequencing was carried out using peripheral blood or thyroid tissue (not recorded which). The rearrangement joins TRBV29-1 to TRBJ2-7, with TRBD1 identical over 8 bases. This TCR was sampled from an adult woman with Graves' disease, either hyperthyroidism or ophthalmopathy (not recorded which). CDR3 amino acids: CSVSKTGVEQYS. CDR3 nucleotides: TGCAGCGTTAGCAAGACAGGGGTCGAGCAGTACTCC.